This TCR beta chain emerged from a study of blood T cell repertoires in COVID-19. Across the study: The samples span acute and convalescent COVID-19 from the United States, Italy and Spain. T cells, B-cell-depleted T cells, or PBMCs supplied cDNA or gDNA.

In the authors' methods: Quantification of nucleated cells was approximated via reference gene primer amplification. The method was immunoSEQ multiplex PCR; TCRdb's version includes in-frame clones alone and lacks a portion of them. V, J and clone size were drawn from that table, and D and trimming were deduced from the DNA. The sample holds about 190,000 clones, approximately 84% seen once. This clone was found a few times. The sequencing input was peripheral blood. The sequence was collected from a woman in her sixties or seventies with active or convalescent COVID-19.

The CDR3 sequence: CAASSGGPPYEQYF. The CDR3 nucleotides read TGTGCCGCCTCGTCGGGGGGACCACCCTACGAGCAGTACTTC. The chain couples TRBV19 to TRBJ2-7; the match to TRBD2 covers 7 bases. J gave up 2 bases and V 11 bases, and 12 bases lay outside the gene matches. The length of the CDR3 is 14 residues. CDR1 LNHDA and CDR2 SQIVND come from the germline V gene (reference sequence). Complete variable domain (other parts from reference TRBV19 and TRBJ2-7): DGGITQSPKYLFRKEGQNVTLSCEQNLNHDAMYWYRQDPGQGLRLIYYSQIVNDFQKGDIAEGYSVSREKKESFPLTVTSAQKNPTAFYLCAASSGGPPYEQYFGPGTRLTVT.